This is a list of T cell receptor beta chains from one sample in a study of blood T cell repertoires in COVID-19. Using immunoSEQ multiplex PCR, the repertoire was profiled, and TCRdb retains in-frame clones only, with some absent. The top ten hold around 6.5% of the sample, which has roughly 33,000 clones, 80% to 90% seen once. Sequencing input: peripheral blood. The receptors stem from a human donor in a cohort sampled during active COVID-19. The CDR3 runs from the conserved cysteine through the conserved F or W. Size tells how often a clone was seen (once, few, many) or the class of an expanded clone, and some rows leave it out.

j_call	clone_size	v_call	cdr3_aa
TRBJ2-5	-	TRBV19	CASPSSGAVQETQYF
TRBJ2-7	once	TRBV7-8	CASSLGGGNEQYF
TRBJ2-6	-	TRBV6-5	CASSRDTGANVLTF
TRBJ2-3	-	TRBV7-3	CASSPEVGTDTQYF
TRBJ2-1	-	TRBV21-1	CASRRLGNYNEQFF
TRBJ1-5	few	TRBV21-1	CASTRPAGQRGPQHF
TRBJ2-2	-	TRBV6-2/TRBV6-3	CASSFLKLAGETGELFF
TRBJ1-1	-	TRBV28	CASSETGEAFF
TRBJ1-5	-	TRBV19	CASKPSQSNQPQHF
TRBJ2-4	-	TRBV5-6	CASSSTPTSVIQYF
TRBJ1-2	-	TRBV3-1/TRBV3-2	CASSPGRGYTF
TRBJ2-7	-	TRBV7-3	CASSRGLADSYEQYF
TRBJ2-5	-	TRBV27	CASSFGGTSGETQYF
TRBJ2-1	-	TRBV2	CASSERQGARDEQFF
TRBJ2-7	few	TRBV7-9	CASSIGTGLGQYF
TRBJ2-3	-	TRBV6-5	CASSPPGLDTQYF
TRBJ1-6	-	TRBV9	CASSATRGNSPLHF
TRBJ2-3	-	TRBV2	CASSPGQTEGDTQYF
TRBJ2-3	-	TRBV9	CASSVGGAGEGDTQYF
TRBJ1-6	-	TRBV14	CASSGAMRGRGRYNSPLHF
TRBJ1-2	-	TRBV4-1	CASSQDIGTALLGYTF
TRBJ2-3	once	TRBV7-2	CASSLVGLAGPTDTQYF
TRBJ1-1	-	TRBV7-9	CASSQDRKGTEAFF
TRBJ2-7	-	TRBV19	CASSSKGQGATYEQYF
TRBJ2-7	-	TRBV11-2	CASSLLMSYEQYF
TRBJ1-2	-	TRBV14	CASSPDRRTNYGYTF
TRBJ1-1	-	TRBV18	CASSPPTGGYTEAFF
TRBJ2-7	-	TRBV2	CASWTGESSYEQYF
TRBJ2-2	-	TRBV28	CASSRGDNTGELFF
TRBJ2-3	few	TRBV24-1	CATSDGEPPDTQYF
TRBJ1-2	-	TRBV29-1	CSVNQGSGYTF
TRBJ2-1	-	TRBV7-2	CASNVGLAHNEQFF
TRBJ2-5	-	TRBV7-9	CASSSQQGTQYF
TRBJ2-7	few	TRBV11-2	CASSHYEQYF
TRBJ1-6	-	TRBV5-1	CASSALLRGGANSPLHF
TRBJ2-5	-	TRBV3-1/TRBV3-2	CASSPQGASGETQYF
TRBJ1-2	-	TRBV4-2	CASSQMITEQYGYTF
TRBJ2-7	medium-sized	TRBV6-2/TRBV6-3	CASSFLSYEQYF
TRBJ1-3	-	TRBV6-2/TRBV6-3	CASSPEVYRTGKGGNTIYF